This T cell receptor (beta chain) was identified in a study of identical twins. Each CDR3 protein is one row after TCRdb ran MiXCR on the 5' RACE reads. The sample contains hundreds of thousands of distinct CDR3 sequences, 24% of which appear only once. V lost 1 base and J lost 6, with 10 bases in between. Per germline, CDR1 LNHNV and CDR2 YYDKDF (reference sequence). CDR3 length: 13 residues. These records were also assigned to another study, of T cells expressing NK-cell markers.

This receptor was obtained from a young woman in good health. The chain couples TRBV15 to TRBJ2-7; no clear D. The material sequenced was CD4+ T cells sorted from blood. The CDR3 sequence: CATSRVMVSEQYF. The CDR3 DNA is TGTGCCACCAGCAGAGTCATGGTCAGCGAGCAGTACTTC.